Listed below are T cell receptor beta chains from one sample, sequenced in a study of cytomegalovirus exposure and HLA in healthy donors. The data were produced by immunoSEQ multiplex PCR, yet TCRdb's version contains in-frame clones alone and is incomplete. The sample lists 250,000 to 300,000 clones; roughly 85% were seen once. Sequencing was performed on PBMCs. The receptors were sampled from a woman aged 18-29 years in good health and CMV-seronegative. The CDR3 runs from the conserved cysteine through the conserved F or W. A D gene is named only where the DNA matches it firmly. Rows give clone size only sometimes, using once, few, many, or a class for an expanded clone.

clone_size cdr3_length j_call v_call d_call cdr3_nt cdr3_aa
- 16 TRBJ2-7 TRBV10-3 - TGTGCCATCAGTGAGTCGAGGGGGGGAAAAATATACGAGCAGTACTTC CAISESRGGKIYEQYF
once 15 TRBJ2-1 TRBV5-1 TRBD2 TGCGCCAGCAGCTTTAGGACTAGCGGGAGTGGTGAGCAGTTCTTC CASSFRTSGSGEQFF
few 14 TRBJ1-5 TRBV30 TRBD1 TGTGCCTGGAGTACAGGGGTAAGCAATCAGCCCCAGCATTTT CAWSTGVSNQPQHF
- 14 TRBJ2-3 TRBV30 TRBD1 TGTGCCTGGAGTGGCCGGACAGGGCCAGATACGCAGTATTTT CAWSGRTGPDTQYF
- 16 TRBJ2-7 TRBV7-3 TRBD1 TGTGCCAGCAGCCCGGGTGGCGGGACAGGGGGCTACGAGCAGTACTTC CASSPGGGTGGYEQYF
- 15 TRBJ1-1 TRBV7-9 - TGTGCCAGCACCTTGGAGCTAAACATGAACACTGAAGCTTTCTTT CASTLELNMNTEAFF
- 16 TRBJ2-3 TRBV30 TRBD2 TGTGCCTGGACCCTAGGGGCTAGCGGGAGGATAGATACGCAGTATTTT CAWTLGASGRIDTQYF
- 15 TRBJ1-1 TRBV7-2 TRBD1 TGTGCCAGCAGCTTAGCGTCAGGGGGAACCACTGAAGCTTTCTTT CASSLASGGTTEAFF
once 13 TRBJ2-3 TRBV19 - TGTGCCAGTAGTACTAACTTGCCAGATACGCAGTATTTT CASSTNLPDTQYF
- 14 TRBJ1-2 TRBV28 TRBD1 TGTGCCAGCAGTCCGGACAGGGGGGCCTATGGCTACACCTTC CASSPDRGAYGYTF
once 14 TRBJ1-2 TRBV7-2 - TGTGCCAGCAGCTTTGTCGCAGCGAACTATGGCTACACCTTC CASSFVAANYGYTF
many 13 TRBJ1-1 TRBV19 - TGTGCCAGTAGTATTGGGCAGTTCACTGAAGCTTTCTTT CASSIGQFTEAFF
- 13 TRBJ1-5 TRBV28 - TGTGCCAGCAGCCGGGGGGGGTTGCAGCCCCAGCATTTT CASSRGGLQPQHF
- 14 TRBJ1-1 TRBV10-3 TRBD1 TGTGCCATCAGTGAGGCAGGGGGCCTCGCTGAAGCTTTCTTT CAISEAGGLAEAFF
- 17 TRBJ2-3 TRBV4-2 TRBD1 TGTGCCAGCAGCCAAGATATTGGGGGACAGGGGACAGATACGCAGTATTTT CASSQDIGGQGTDTQYF
- 14 TRBJ2-7 TRBV7-6 - TGTGCCAGCAGCTTATATCGAGTTTCCTACGAGCAGTACTTC CASSLYRVSYEQYF
- 10 TRBJ2-7 TRBV5-4 - TGTGCCACCTCGGGGGACGAGCAGTACTTC CATSGDEQYF
- 11 TRBJ1-2 TRBV28 - TGTGCCAGCAGCCTCGTCGAGGGCTACACCTTC CASSLVEGYTF
- 14 TRBJ2-7 TRBV5-4 TRBD1 TGTGCCAGCAGCTTATCTGACAGGGTCTACGAGCAGTACTTC CASSLSDRVYEQYF
- 14 TRBJ2-2 TRBV7-7 - TGTGCCAGCAGCATCGACAGTTCGACCGGGGAGCTGTTTTTT CASSIDSSTGELFF
- 14 TRBJ1-1 TRBV7-2 - TGTGCCAGCAGCTTAGCTTACAGGAACACTGAAGCTTTCTTT CASSLAYRNTEAFF
- 11 TRBJ1-1 TRBV6-1 - TGTGCCAGCACCCGGGTGGGTGAAGCTTTCTTT CASTRVGEAFF
- 15 TRBJ2-7 TRBV5-6 TRBD1 TGTGCCAGCAGCTTGGCGGGACAGGGAATCTACGAGCAGTACTTC CASSLAGQGIYEQYF
few 13 TRBJ2-7 TRBV27 - TGTGCCAGCAGTTTAAAACATTCCTACGAGCAGTACTTC CASSLKHSYEQYF
few 12 TRBJ1-5 TRBV6-1 - TGTGCCAGCAGCATCCAATTTCAGCCCCAGCATTTT CASSIQFQPQHF
- 14 TRBJ2-7 TRBV6-5 TRBD1 TGTGCCAGCAGTTACGATCACAGGGGCTACGAGCAGTACTTC CASSYDHRGYEQYF
- 15 TRBJ1-1 TRBV5-1 - TGCGCCAGCAGCTTGGCAGGGGTGGGCAACACTGAAGCTTTCTTT CASSLAGVGNTEAFF
few 14 TRBJ1-6 TRBV19 TRBD1 TGTGCCAGTAATGTTCAGGGGGCGAATTCACCCCTCCACTTT CASNVQGANSPLHF
- 13 TRBJ2-5 TRBV19 - TGTGCCAGTAGTTGGACTTACCAAGAGACCCAGTACTTC CASSWTYQETQYF
- 15 TRBJ2-5 TRBV4-3 TRBD2 TGCGCCAGCAGCCAACTAGCGGGGGGCACAGAGACCCAGTACTTC CASSQLAGGTETQYF
- 13 TRBJ2-2 TRBV29-1 TRBD1 TGCAGCGTTGAGCGACAGGGGGCCGGGGAGCTGTTTTTT CSVERQGAGELFF
- 14 TRBJ2-3 TRBV2 TRBD2 TGTGCCAGCCGCAGCGGGAGGGTACTAGATACGCAGTATTTT CASRSGRVLDTQYF
- 16 TRBJ2-7 TRBV6-6 TRBD1 TGTGCCAGCAGTTCCACCGGGACAGGGGGCTCCTACGAGCAGTACTTC CASSSTGTGGSYEQYF
few 15 TRBJ2-1 TRBV5-1 TRBD1 TGCGCCAGCAGCTTGGTAGGGACAGGGGGGAATGAGCAGTTCTTC CASSLVGTGGNEQFF
- 17 TRBJ2-5 TRBV7-6 TRBD2 TGTGCCAGCAGCTTAGTGGATACTAGCGTCAGCAAAGAGACCCAGTACTTC CASSLVDTSVSKETQYF
few 15 TRBJ2-7 TRBV6-5 - TGTGCCAGCAGCGAGGGCGGGACGAAGTCCTACGAGCAGTACTTC CASSEGGTKSYEQYF
- 13 TRBJ2-5 TRBV4-2 - TGTGCCAGCAGCCATCCACTAGCTTCGACCCAGTACTTC CASSHPLASTQYF
few 14 TRBJ1-1 TRBV12-1 - TGTGCCAGCAGCCCCGGGGAGGCGAACACTGAAGCTTTCTTT CASSPGEANTEAFF
- 16 TRBJ2-7 TRBV13 TRBD1 TGTGCCAGCAGCTCCAGCGATTTTGACAGGGGCTCCGAGCAGTACTTC CASSSSDFDRGSEQYF
- 15 TRBJ1-2 TRBV7-8 TRBD1 TGTGCCAGCAGCTTCGGGACAGGGGCTAACTATGGCTACACCTTC CASSFGTGANYGYTF
- 14 TRBJ1-5 TRBV2 - TGTGCCAGCAGGGGACCGGGGGGCAATCAGCCCCAGCATTTT CASRGPGGNQPQHF
- 15 TRBJ1-5 TRBV2 TRBD1 TGTGCCACCTCCCGGGACAGAGCTCCCAATCAGCCCCAGCATTTT CATSRDRAPNQPQHF
- 12 TRBJ1-1 TRBV7-9 TRBD1 TGTGCCAGCAGCCGACAGGGGGATGAAGCTTTCTTT CASSRQGDEAFF
- 14 TRBJ1-2 TRBV4-2 TRBD1 TGTGCCAGCAGCCCTGGGACAGGGGATTTCGGCTACACCTTC CASSPGTGDFGYTF
- 13 TRBJ2-7 TRBV21-1 - TGTGCCAGCAGCAAAGCCAACTCCTACGAGCAGTACTTC CASSKANSYEQYF
- 14 TRBJ2-5 TRBV4-3 - TGCGCCAGCAGCCAAGACCGCGGGGTGGAGACCCAGTACTTC CASSQDRGVETQYF
- 15 TRBJ2-7 TRBV7-2 TRBD1 TGTGCCAGCAGCCGAGGGGACAGGCCATTCTACGAGCAGTACTTC CASSRGDRPFYEQYF
- 14 TRBJ1-1 TRBV11-3 TRBD1 TGTGCCAGCAGCTTCCGACAGGGGAACACTGAAGCTTTCTTT CASSFRQGNTEAFF
few 12 TRBJ2-7 TRBV11-2 - TGTGCCAGCAGCTTAGCAGGGTACGAGCAGTACTTC CASSLAGYEQYF
once 16 TRBJ2-2 TRBV19 TRBD2 TGTGCCAGTAAAAGGAGGCGGGAGGTAAACACCGGGGAGCTGTTTTTT CASKRRREVNTGELFF
- 16 TRBJ2-2 TRBV5-1 - TGCGCCAGCAGCTTGTTTTCACGCGTAAACACCGGGGAGCTGTTTTTT CASSLFSRVNTGELFF
- 15 TRBJ2-2 TRBV6-5 TRBD2 TGTGCCAGCAGGGGACTAGCGGGGGACACCGGGGAGCTGTTTTTT CASRGLAGDTGELFF
- 15 TRBJ1-1 TRBV2 TRBD1 TGTGCCAGCGGACGCCACGGGACAGCTGACACTGAAGCTTTCTTT CASGRHGTADTEAFF
- 14 TRBJ1-3 TRBV2 TRBD1 TGTGCCAGCAGTTTGGACAGGGGAGGAAACACCATATATTTT CASSLDRGGNTIYF